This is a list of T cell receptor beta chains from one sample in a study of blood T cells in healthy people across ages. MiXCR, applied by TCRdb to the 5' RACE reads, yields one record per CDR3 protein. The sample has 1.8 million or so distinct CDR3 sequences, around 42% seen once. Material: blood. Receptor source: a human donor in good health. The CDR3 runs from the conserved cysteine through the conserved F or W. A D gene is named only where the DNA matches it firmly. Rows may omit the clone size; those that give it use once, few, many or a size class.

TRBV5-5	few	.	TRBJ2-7	CASSLEGAPSLEQYF	TGTGCCAGCAGCTTGGAAGGGGCCCCCTCCTTGGAGCAGTACTTC
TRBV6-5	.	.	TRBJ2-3	CASRSGTDTQYF	TGTGCCAGCCGGAGTGGGACAGATACGCAGTATTTT
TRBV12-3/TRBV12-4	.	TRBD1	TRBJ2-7	CASSLLSGQAGEQYF	TGTGCCAGCAGTTTATTGTCGGGACAGGCCGGGGAGCAGTACTTC
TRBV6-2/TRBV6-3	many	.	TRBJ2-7	CASTGGARDEQYF	TGTGCCAGCACTGGTGGGGCGAGGGACGAGCAGTACTTC
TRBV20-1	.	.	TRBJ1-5	CSAGGGSGNQPQHF	TGCAGTGCGGGAGGGGGATCGGGCAATCAGCCCCAGCATTTT
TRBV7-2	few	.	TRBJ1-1	CSSSLYTAPNTEAFF	TGTTCCAGCAGCTTATATACGGCTCCGAACACTGAAGCTTTCTTT
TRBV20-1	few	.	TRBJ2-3	CSARGGAADTQYF	TGCAGTGCTAGAGGGGGGGCAGCAGATACGCAGTATTTT
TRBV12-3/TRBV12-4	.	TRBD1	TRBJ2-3	CASSFSSTGGPDTQYF	TGTGCCAGCAGTTTCTCCTCGACAGGGGGCCCAGATACGCAGTATTTT
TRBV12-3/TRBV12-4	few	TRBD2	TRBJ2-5	CASSPRSSGMYQETQYF	TGTGCCAGCAGTCCCAGGTCGAGCGGGATGTACCAAGAGACCCAGTACTTC
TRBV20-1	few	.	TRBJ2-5	CSARDPASKTQYF	TGCAGTGCTAGAGATCCTGCTTCAAAGACCCAGTACTTC
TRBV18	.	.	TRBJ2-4	CASSPVHIGGSKNIQYF	TGTGCCAGCTCACCAGTCCACATAGGCGGGTCCAAAAACATTCAGTACTTC
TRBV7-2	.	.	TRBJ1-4	CASSLGRVSEKLFF	TGTGCCAGCAGTTTGGGGCGGGTTAGCGAAAAACTGTTTTTT
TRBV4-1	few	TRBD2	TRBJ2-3	CASSQEGSYERGPTDTQYF	TGCGCCAGCAGCCAAGAAGGGAGCTACGAGCGGGGCCCCACAGATACGCAGTATTTT
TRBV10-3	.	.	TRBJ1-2	CAISEDRDLLGYGYTF	TGTGCCATCAGTGAGGACCGGGATTTGTTAGGCTATGGCTACACCTTC
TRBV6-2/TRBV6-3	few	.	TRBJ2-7	CASIEVGRHSYEQYF	TGTGCCAGCATCGAGGTCGGAAGGCACTCCTACGAGCAGTACTTC
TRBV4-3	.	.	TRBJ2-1	CASSLQVAPYNEQFF	TGCGCCAGCAGCCTTCAGGTAGCGCCCTACAATGAGCAGTTCTTC
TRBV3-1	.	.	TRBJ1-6	CASSQGPDFSPLHF	TGTGCCAGCAGCCAAGGCCCCGATTTTTCACCCCTCCACTTT
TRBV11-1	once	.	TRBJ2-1	CASSLTEYEQFF	TGTGCCAGCAGCTTAACAGAGTACGAGCAGTTCTTC
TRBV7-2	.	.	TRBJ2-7	CASAEQELLLSYEQYF	TGTGCCAGCGCCGAACAGGAACTACTCCTCTCCTACGAGCAGTACTTC
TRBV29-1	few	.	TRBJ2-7	CSVANVLSYEQYF	TGCAGCGTTGCGAACGTTTTATCCTACGAGCAGTACTTC
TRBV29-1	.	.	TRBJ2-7	CSVVRGSYNEQYF	TGCAGCGTTGTCCGGGGATCCTACAATGAGCAGTACTTC
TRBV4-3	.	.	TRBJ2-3	CANSQEGLPTDTQYF	TGCGCCAACAGCCAAGAGGGACTCCCCACAGATACGCAGTATTTT
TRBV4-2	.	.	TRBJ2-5	CASSQVPRVWETQYF	TGTGCCAGCAGCCAAGTTCCCAGGGTGTGGGAGACCCAGTACTTC
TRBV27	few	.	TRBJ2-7	CASRQKGNPRQYF	TGTGCCAGCCGCCAAAAAGGGAATCCGAGGCAGTACTTC
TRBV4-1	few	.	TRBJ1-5	CASSQEDSSNQPQHF	TGCGCCAGCAGCCAAGAGGACAGTAGCAATCAGCCCCAGCATTTT
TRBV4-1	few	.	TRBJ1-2	CASSQGAREANYGCTF	TGCGCCAGCAGCCAAGGTGCCCGGGAAGCTAACTATGGCTGCACCTTC
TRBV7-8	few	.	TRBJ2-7	CASRPPSGGHYEQYF	TGTGCCAGCAGACCACCATCGGGCGGCCACTACGAGCAGTACTTC
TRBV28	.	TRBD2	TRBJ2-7	CASRGGLAGKYEQYF	TGTGCCAGCAGGGGGGGCCTAGCGGGAAAATACGAGCAGTACTTC
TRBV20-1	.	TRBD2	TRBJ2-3	CSARTSWVDTQYF	TGCAGTGCCAGGACTAGTTGGGTAGATACGCAGTATTTT
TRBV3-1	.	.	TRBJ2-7	CASSQGVLTYEQYF	TGTGCCAGCAGCCAAGGTGTCTTAACGTACGAGCAGTACTTC
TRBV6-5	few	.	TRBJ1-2	CASSTPAGTIYGYTF	TGTGCCAGCAGTACCCCTGCAGGGACTATCTATGGCTACACCTTC
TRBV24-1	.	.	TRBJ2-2	CATSDSNERDFWNTGELFF	TGTGCCACCAGTGATTCAAACGAACGGGACTTTTGGAACACCGGGGAGCTGTTTTTT
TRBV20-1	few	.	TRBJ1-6	CSATQGHGNSPLHF	TGCAGTGCTACCCAGGGACACGGAAATTCACCCCTCCACTTT
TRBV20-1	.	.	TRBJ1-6	CSASAGGNSPLHF	TGCAGTGCTAGCGCTGGGGGGAATTCACCCCTCCACTTT
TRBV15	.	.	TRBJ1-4	CATSRDFYTKGEKLFF	TGTGCCACCAGCAGAGATTTCTACACAAAGGGGGAAAAACTGTTTTTT
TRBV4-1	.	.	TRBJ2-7	CASSQGPGQTYEQYF	TGCGCCAGCAGTCAAGGACCGGGACAAACTTACGAGCAGTACTTC
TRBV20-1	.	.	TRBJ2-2	CSVPRGGELFF	TGCAGTGTCCCCCGGGGCGGGGAGCTGTTTTTT
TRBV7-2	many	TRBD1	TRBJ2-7	CASSSTGGGEQYF	TGTGCCAGCAGTTCCACAGGGGGCGGCGAGCAGTACTTC
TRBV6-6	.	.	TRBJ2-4	CASSYLEALAKNIQYF	TGTGCCAGCAGTTACCTTGAAGCCCTAGCCAAAAACATTCAGTACTTC
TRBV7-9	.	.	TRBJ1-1	CASRVLSTEAFF	TGTGCCAGCAGGGTTTTAAGCACTGAAGCTTTCTTT
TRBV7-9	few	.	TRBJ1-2	CASSSRALVGYTF	TGTGCCAGCAGCTCTCGGGCCCTCGTAGGCTACACCTTC